This TCR beta chain came from a study of blood T cell repertoires in COVID-19. Across the study: There were acute and convalescent COVID-19 samples, and they came from the United States, Italy and Spain.

Original methodology: Counts of nucleated cells, estimated from reference gene primer amplification, were obtained. TCRdb's copy holds only in-frame clones and misses some; the assay was immunoSEQ multiplex PCR. V and J calls plus clone size are reproduced from that table; the DNA served to infer D and trimming. The data contain around 76,000 clones, about four fifths of them singletons. CDR1 is GTSNPN, CDR2 SVGIG, per germline (reference sequence). Trimming at V came to 0 bases and at J to 9 bases, leaving 5 bases not matched to a gene. This CDR3 comprises 14 residues. V and J are TRBV30 and TRBJ1-6; 7 bases are a match to TRBD1. This TCR derives from a woman aged 70 to 79 with acute or convalescent COVID-19. The sequenced sample was peripheral blood. The CDR3 region has the DNA TGTGCCTGGAGTGTACAGGGGAGTGGTTCACCCCTCCACTTT. As protein: CAWSVQGSGSPLHF.